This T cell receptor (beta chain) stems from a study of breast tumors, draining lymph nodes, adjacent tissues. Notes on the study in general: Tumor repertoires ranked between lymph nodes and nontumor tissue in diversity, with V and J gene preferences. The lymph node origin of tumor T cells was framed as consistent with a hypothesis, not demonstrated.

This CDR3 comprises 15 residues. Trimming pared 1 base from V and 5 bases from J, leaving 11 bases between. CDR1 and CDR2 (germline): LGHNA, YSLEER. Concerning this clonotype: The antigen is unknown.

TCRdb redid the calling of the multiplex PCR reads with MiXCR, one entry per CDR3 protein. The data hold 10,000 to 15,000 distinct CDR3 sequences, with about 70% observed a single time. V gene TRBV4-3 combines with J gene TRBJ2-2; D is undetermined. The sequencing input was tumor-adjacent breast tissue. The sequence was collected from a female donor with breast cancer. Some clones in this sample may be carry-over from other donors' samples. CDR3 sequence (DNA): TGCGCCAGCAGCCAAGGACTCAGCTTAACCGGGGAGCTGTTTTTT. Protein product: CASSQGLSLTGELFF.